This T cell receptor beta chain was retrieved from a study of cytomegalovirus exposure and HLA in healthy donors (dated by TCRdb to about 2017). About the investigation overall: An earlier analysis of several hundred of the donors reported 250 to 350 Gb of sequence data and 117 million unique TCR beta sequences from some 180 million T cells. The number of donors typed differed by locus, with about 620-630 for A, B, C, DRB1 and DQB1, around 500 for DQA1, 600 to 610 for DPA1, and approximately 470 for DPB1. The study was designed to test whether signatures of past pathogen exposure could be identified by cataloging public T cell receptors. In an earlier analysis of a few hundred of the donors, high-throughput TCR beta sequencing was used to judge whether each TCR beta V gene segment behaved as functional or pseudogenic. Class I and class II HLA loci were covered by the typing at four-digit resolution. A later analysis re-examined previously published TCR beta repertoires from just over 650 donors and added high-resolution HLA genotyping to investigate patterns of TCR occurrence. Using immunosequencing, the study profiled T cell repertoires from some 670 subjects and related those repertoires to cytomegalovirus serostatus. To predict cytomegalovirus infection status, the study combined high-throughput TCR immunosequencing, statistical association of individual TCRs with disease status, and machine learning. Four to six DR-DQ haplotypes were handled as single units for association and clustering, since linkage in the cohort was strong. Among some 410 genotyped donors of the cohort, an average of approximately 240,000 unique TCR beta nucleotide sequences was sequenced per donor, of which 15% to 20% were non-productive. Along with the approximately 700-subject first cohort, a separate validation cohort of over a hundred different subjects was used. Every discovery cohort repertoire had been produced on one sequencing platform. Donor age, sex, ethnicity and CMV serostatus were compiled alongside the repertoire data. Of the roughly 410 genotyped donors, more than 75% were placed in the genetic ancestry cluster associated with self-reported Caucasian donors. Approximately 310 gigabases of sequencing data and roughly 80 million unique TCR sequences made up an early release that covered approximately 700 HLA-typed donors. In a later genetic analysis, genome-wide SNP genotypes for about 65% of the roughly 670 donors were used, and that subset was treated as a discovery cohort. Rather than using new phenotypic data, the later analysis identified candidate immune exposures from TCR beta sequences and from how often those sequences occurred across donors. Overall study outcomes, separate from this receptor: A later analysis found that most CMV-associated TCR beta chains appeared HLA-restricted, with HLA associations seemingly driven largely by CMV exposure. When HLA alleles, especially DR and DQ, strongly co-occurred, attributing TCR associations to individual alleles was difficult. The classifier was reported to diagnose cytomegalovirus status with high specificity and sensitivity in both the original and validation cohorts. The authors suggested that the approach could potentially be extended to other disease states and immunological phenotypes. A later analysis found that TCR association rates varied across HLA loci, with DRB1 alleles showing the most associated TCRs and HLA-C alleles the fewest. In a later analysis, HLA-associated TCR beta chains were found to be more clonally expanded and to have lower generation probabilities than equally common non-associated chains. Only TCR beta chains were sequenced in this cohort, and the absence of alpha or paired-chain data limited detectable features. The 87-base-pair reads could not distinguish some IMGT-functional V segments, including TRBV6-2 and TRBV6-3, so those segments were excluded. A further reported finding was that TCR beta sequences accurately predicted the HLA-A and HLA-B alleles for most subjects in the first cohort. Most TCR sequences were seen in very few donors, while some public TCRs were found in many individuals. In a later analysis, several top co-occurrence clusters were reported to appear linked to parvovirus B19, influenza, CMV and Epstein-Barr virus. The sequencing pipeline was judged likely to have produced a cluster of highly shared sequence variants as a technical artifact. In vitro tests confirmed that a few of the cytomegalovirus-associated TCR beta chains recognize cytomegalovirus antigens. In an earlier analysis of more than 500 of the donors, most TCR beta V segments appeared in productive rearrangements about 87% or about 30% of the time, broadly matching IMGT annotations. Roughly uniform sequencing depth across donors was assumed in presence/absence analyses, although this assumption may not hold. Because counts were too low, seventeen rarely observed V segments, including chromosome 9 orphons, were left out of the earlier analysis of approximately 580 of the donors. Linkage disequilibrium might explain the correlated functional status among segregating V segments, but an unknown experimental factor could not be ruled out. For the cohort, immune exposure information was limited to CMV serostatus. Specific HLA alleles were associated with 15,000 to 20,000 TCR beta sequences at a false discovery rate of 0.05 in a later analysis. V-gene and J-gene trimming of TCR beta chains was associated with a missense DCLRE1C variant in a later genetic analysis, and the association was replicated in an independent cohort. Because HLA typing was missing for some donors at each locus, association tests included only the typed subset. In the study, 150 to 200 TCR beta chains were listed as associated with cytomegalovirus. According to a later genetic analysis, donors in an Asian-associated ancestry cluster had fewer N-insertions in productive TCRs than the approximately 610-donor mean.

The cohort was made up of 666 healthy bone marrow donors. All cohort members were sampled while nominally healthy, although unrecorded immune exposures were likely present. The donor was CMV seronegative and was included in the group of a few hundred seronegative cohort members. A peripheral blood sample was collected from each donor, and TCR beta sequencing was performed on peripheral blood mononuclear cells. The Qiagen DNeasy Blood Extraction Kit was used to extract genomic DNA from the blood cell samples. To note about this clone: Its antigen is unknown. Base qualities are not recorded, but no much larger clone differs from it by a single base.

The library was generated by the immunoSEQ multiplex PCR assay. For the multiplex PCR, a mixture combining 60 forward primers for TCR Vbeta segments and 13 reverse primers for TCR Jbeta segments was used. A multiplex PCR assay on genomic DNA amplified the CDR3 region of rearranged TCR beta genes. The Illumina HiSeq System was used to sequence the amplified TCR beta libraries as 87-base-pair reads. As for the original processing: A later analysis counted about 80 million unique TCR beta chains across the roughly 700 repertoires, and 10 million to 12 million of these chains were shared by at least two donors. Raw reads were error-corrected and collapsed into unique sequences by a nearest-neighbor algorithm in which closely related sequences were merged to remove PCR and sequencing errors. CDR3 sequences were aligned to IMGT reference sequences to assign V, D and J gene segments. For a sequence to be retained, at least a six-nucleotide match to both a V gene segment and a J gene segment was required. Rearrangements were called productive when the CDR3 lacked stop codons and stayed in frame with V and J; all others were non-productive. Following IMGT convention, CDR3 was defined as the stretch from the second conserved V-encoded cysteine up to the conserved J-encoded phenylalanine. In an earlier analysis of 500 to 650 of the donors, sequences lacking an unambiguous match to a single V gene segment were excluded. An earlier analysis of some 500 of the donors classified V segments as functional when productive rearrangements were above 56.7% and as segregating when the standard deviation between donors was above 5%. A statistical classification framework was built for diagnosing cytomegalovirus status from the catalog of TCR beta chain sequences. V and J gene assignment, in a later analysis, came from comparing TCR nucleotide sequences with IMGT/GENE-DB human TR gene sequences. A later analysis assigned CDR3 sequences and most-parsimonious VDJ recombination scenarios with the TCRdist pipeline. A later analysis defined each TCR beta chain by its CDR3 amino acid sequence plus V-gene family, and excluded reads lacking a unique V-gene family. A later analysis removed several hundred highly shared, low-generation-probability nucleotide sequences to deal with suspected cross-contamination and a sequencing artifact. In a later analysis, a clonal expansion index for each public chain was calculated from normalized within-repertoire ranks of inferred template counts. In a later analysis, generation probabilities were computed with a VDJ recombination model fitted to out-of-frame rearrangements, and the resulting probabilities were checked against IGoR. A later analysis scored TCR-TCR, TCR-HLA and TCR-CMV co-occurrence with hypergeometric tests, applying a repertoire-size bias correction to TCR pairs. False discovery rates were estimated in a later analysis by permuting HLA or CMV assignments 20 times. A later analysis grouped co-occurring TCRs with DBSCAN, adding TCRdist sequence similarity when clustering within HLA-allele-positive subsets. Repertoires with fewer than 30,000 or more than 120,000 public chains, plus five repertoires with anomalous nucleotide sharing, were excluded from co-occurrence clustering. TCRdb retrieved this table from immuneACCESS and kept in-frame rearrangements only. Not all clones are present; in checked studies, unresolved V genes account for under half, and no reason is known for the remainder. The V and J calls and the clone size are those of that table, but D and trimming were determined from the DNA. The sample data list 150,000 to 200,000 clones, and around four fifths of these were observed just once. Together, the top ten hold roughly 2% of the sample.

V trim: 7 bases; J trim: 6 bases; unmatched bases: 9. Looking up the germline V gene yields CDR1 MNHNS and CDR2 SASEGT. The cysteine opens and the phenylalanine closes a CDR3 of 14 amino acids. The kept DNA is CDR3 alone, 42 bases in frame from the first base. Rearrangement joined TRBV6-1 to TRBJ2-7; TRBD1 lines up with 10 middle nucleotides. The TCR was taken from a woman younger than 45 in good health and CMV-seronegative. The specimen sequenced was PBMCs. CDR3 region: CASNVDRGIGEQYF. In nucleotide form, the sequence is TGTGCCAGCAACGTGGACAGGGGGATCGGCGAGCAGTACTTC.